This TCR beta chain was sequenced during a study of CD4+ T cells in melanoma. This CDR3 comprises 16 residues. Germline CDR1 SGHNT, CDR2 YYREEE (reference sequence). V shed 2 bases, J shed 2 bases, and the junction held 8 bases outside the gene matches. Assay used: immunoSEQ multiplex PCR; TCRdb lists only in-frame clones, some missing. This sample has over 45,000 clones, with over 60% found just once. Of note for this clone: Its specificity is unknown.

Overall study findings and caveats: In melanoma, neoantigen-specific CD4+ T cells reportedly differed in differentiation state. A reported correlation linked neoantigen-specific CD4+ T cells to CD8+, macrophage and B cell function.

The sequence was obtained from a human donor with melanoma. Sequencing was carried out using tumor tissue. The chain has TRBV5-4 and TRBJ2-3; TRBD1 matches 7 bases. The CDR3 coding sequence is TGTGCCAGCAGCTTTGAGCCGGGACAGTTCACAGATACGCAGTATTTT. Amino acids: CASSFEPGQFTDTQYF.